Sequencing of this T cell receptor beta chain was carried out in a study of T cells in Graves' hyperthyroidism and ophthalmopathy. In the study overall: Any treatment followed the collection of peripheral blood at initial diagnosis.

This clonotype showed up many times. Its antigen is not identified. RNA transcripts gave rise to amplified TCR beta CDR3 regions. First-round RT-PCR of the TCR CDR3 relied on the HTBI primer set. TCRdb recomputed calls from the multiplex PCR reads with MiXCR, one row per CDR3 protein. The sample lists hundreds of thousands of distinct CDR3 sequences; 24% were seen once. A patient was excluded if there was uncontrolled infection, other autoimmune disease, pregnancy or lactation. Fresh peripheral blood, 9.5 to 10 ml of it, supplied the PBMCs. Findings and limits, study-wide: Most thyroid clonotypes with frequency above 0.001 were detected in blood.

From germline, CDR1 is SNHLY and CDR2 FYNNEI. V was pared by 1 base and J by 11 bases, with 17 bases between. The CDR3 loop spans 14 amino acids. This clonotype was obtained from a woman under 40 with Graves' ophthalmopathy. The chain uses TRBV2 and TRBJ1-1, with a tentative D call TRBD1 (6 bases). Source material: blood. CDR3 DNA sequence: TGTGCCAGCAGTGAAGGCGGGCAGGGGAATAGGGCTTTCTTT. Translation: CASSEGGQGNRAFF.